This T cell receptor beta chain came from a study of shared clonotypes between healthy human individuals. Study-wide context: CD8 memory received one plate per donor, CD8 naive two, CD4 memory three and CD4 naive three.

The V gene lost 5 bases and the J gene lost 9 bases, with 14 bases spanning the gap. The length of the CDR3 is 13 residues. In germline, CDR1 is SGHAT, CDR2 FQNNGV. The table came from immunoSEQ multiplex PCR; TCRdb's copy has only in-frame clones and leaves some out. This table holds around 940,000 clones, 70% to 85% found once. The specimen was memory CD4+ T cells sorted from blood. Documented subset: CD45RA-negative fraction. This receptor was identified in a young man in good health. The chain links TRBV11-2 to TRBJ2-1, with D perhaps matching TRBD1 or TRBD2 (5 bases each). CDR3 DNA sequence: TGTGCCAGCAGCAGAGGGGTGGAGGTTGAGCAGTTCTTC. Amino acids: CASSRGVEVEQFF.